This T cell receptor beta chain comes out of a study of blood T cell repertoires in COVID-19. The CDR3 length is 15 residues. V dropped 0 bases and J dropped 5 bases, with 12 bases sitting between them. The germline gives CDR1 SGHRS, CDR2 YFSETQ. This table comes from immunoSEQ multiplex PCR, and its TCRdb copy is limited to in-frame clones, with some not included. The sample holds 110,000 or so clones; around 90% are singletons and the top ten take about 4.5%. The receptor was derived from a woman aged 50 to 65 with acute or convalescent COVID-19. This rearrangement joins TRBV5-1 to TRBJ2-1; D gene unclear. The sequenced material came from peripheral blood. The CDR3 sequence: CASSLERGDHNEQFF. The CDR3 nucleotides read TGCGCCAGCAGCTTGGAGAGAGGTGACCACAATGAGCAGTTCTTC. The variable domain in full, with the rest retrieved from reference TRBV5-1 and TRBJ2-1, is KAGVTQTPRYLIKTRGQQVTLSCSPISGHRSVSWYQQTPGQGLQFLFEYFSETQRNKGNFPGRFSGRQFSNSRSEMNVSTLELGDSALYLCASSLERGDHNEQFFGPGTRLTVL.